These 15 T cell receptor beta chains came from one sample sequenced in a study of cytomegalovirus exposure and HLA in healthy donors. The PCR employed 60 Vbeta primers together with 13 Jbeta primers. Assay used: immunoSEQ multiplex PCR; TCRdb lists only in-frame clones, some missing. In the table there are around 150,000 clones, around 79% of which are singletons. The specimen was PBMCs. The receptors stem from a woman between 50 and 59 years old in good health and CMV-seropositive.

This rearrangement joins TRBV28 to TRBJ2-3, with a possible D match to TRBD1 (5 bases). CDR1 is MDHEN, CDR2 SYDVKM, per germline. The length of the CDR3 is 15 residues. Trimming stripped 5 bases from V and 2 bases from J, with 14 bases between. The CDR3 reads CASSTRVSYTDTQYF. CDR3 sequence (DNA): TGTGCCAGCAGTACCAGGGTCTCCTACACAGATACGCAGTATTTT.

The chain couples TRBV19 to TRBJ1-5; D is ambiguous. The CDR3 sequence is 15 residues long. The germline V gene has CDR1 LNHDA and CDR2 SQIVND (reference sequence). Trimming removed 2 bases from V and 0 bases from J, with 8 bases in between. The CDR3 here is CASSILADSNQPQHF. CDR3 nucleotide sequence: TGTGCCAGTAGTATACTCGCGGATAGCAATCAGCCCCAGCATTTT.

This clone was counted between two and nine times. The gene calls are TRBV19 and TRBJ2-2; 8 bases are a match to TRBD2. V lost 7 bases to trimming and J lost 4 bases; unmatched junction nucleotides: 8. This CDR3 comprises 15 residues. Germline values: CDR1 LNHDA, CDR2 SQIVND (reference sequence). The CDR3 DNA follows: TGTGCCAGTACCCCCTCGCTAGCGGGCACCGGGGAGCTGTTTTTT. Translated: CASTPSLAGTGELFF.

This chain links TRBV4-3 with TRBJ1-1; D unclear. The germline V gene encodes CDR1 LGHNA and CDR2 YSLEER. V was clipped by 4 bases and J by 1 base, with 16 bases between them. The CDR3 has 16 amino acids. CDR3 nucleotide sequence: TGCGCCAGCAGCCTAAGCGTGTTGTCGGGGAACACTGAAGCTTTCTTT. The encoded protein is CASSLSVLSGNTEAFF.

The V gene is TRBV9, the J gene TRBJ1-2; D remains unclear. Germline V lookup: CDR1 SGDLS, CDR2 YYNGEE. Trimming took 1 base from V and 1 from J, leaving 5 bases between them. The CDR3 loop spans 13 amino acids. The CDR3 spells CASSVSDNYGYTF. In nucleotides, the CDR3 is TGTGCCAGCAGCGTATCAGATAACTATGGCTACACCTTC.

The chain links TRBV2 to TRBJ2-2, with D possibly TRBD1 on 5 matching bases. The CDR3 spans 14 residues. With 6 bases removed from V and 0 bases from J, the gap between germline ends came to 8 bases. Germline CDR1 is SNHLY and CDR2 is FYNNEI. This CDR3 reads CASRWTTNTGELFF. The CDR3 bases are TGTGCCAGCAGATGGACAACGAACACCGGGGAGCTGTTTTTT.

V and J are TRBV5-1 and TRBJ2-3; D unclear. The CDR3 is made up of 14 amino acids. From germline, CDR1 is SGHRS and CDR2 YFSETQ. V gave up 0 bases and J gave up 0 bases, with 5 bases separating them. CDR3 coding DNA: TGCGCCAGCAGCTTGGACGGGAGCACAGATACGCAGTATTTT. This sequence encodes CASSLDGSTDTQYF.

This chain uses TRBV7-6 with TRBJ1-1, with 11 bases that match TRBD1. Germline CDR1 reads SGHVS; CDR2 reads FNYEAQ. The length of the CDR3 is 15 residues. V was pared by 5 bases and J by 2 bases, with 4 bases of the junction left unmatched. CDR3 in amino acids: CASSPRTGGNTEAFF. Here the CDR3 DNA reads TGTGCCAGCAGCCCACGGACAGGGGGCAACACTGAAGCTTTCTTT.

About this clone itself: This specimen includes other DNA sequences encoding the same CDR3. The chain carries TRBV5-6 and TRBJ1-2, with a weak D call TRBD1 (6 bases). The CDR3 loop spans 13 amino acids. V was cut by 0 bases and J by 4 bases, with 7 bases left in between. Germline V lookup: CDR1 SGHDT, CDR2 YYEEEE. The CDR3 region is CASSLAQGYGYTF. Written as DNA, the CDR3 is TGTGCCAGCAGCTTGGCACAGGGCTATGGCTACACCTTC.

This chain connects TRBV27 to TRBJ2-3; D not resolved. CDR3 size: 15 residues. Trimming stripped 2 bases from V and 1 base from J, with 10 bases between. Germline CDR1 is MNHEY and CDR2 is SMNVEV (reference sequence). CDR3 loop: CASSLVFRRTDTQYF. CDR3 nucleotide sequence: TGTGCCAGCAGTTTAGTTTTCAGGCGCACAGATACGCAGTATTTT.

This clone has only one observation. This rearrangement joins TRBV5-6 to TRBJ2-5; 9 bases map to TRBD1. The CDR3 runs to 14 residues. The V segment lost 0 bases and the J segment 4 bases; nucleotides outside the gene matches: 1. Germline CDR1 is SGHDT and CDR2 is YYEEEE. The CDR3: CASSLGTGAETQYF. CDR3 coding DNA: TGTGCCAGCAGCTTGGGGACAGGGGCAGAGACCCAGTACTTC.

This sequence joins TRBV6-5 and TRBJ1-1; D unclear. CDR1 and CDR2 from the germline V gene are MNHEY and SVGAGI. The CDR3 loop spans 14 amino acids. Trimming removed 0 bases from V and 1 base from J, with 6 bases in between. The CDR3 DNA sequence: TGTGCCAGCAGTTACTCCTTTAGGAACACTGAAGCTTTCTTT. Amino acid sequence: CASSYSFRNTEAFF.

CDR3 coding DNA: TGTGCCAGCAGCGTAGGAGGTGCGGGCTCCGAGCAGTACTTC. It translates to CASSVGGAGSEQYF. The chain uses TRBV9 and TRBJ2-7; a possible D gene is TRBD2 (5 bases). Germline CDR1 is SGDLS and CDR2 is YYNGEE. This CDR3 contains 14 residues. V lost 0 bases, J lost 6 bases, and 13 bases lay in between.

The V gene is TRBV5-1, the J gene TRBJ1-1; 7 nucleotides match TRBD1. The CDR3 length is 15 residues. Germline lookup yields CDR1 SGHRS and CDR2 YFSETQ. Trimming took 2 bases from V and 0 from J; bases not matched to a gene: 4. CDR3 in DNA: TGCGCCAGCAGCTTAAACAGGGGTATGAACACTGAAGCTTTCTTT. Protein sequence: CASSLNRGMNTEAFF.

V usage is TRBV27 and J usage is TRBJ1-4, with 7 bases aligning to TRBD1. Germline values: CDR1 MNHEY, CDR2 SMNVEV (reference sequence). The CDR3 sequence is 14 residues long. V gave up 5 bases and J gave up 8 bases; unmatched junction bases: 8. CDR3 bases: TGTGCCAGCAGTCCGACAGGGAGAAGGGAAAAACTGTTTTTT. It encodes CASSPTGRREKLFF.